The 11 T cell receptor beta chains in this list originate from one sample, sequenced in a study of shared clonotypes between healthy human individuals. The table came from immunoSEQ multiplex PCR; TCRdb's copy has only in-frame clones and leaves some out. This repertoire shows some 2,500,000 clones, about nine tenths found once; its top ten account for approximately 0.4%. Sequencing was performed on naive CD4+ T cells from PBMCs. The subset is: CD45RA+ positively selected. The origin of the receptors is a young man in good health. Some clones in this sample may be carry-over from other donors' samples.

The J gene is TRBJ2-2, the V gene TRBV28; TRBD1 matches at 9 bases. The CDR3 extends over 20 amino acids. With 5 bases clipped from V and 6 bases from J, the junction kept 22 bases outside the gene matches. From germline, CDR1 is MDHEN and CDR2 SYDVKM. Written as DNA, the CDR3 is TGTGCCAGCAGTCTAGCCGATTACCGACCCGGGACAGGGCTCGCCGGGGAGCTGTTTTTT. This gives the protein CASSLADYRPGTGLAGELFF.

The V gene is TRBV5-4, the J gene TRBJ2-3; D gene uncertain. Trimming took 0 bases from V and 4 from J, leaving 9 bases between them. Germline V gives CDR1 SGHNT, CDR2 YYREEE (reference sequence). This CDR3 spans 14 amino acids. This CDR3 is CASSLVAYADTQYF. The CDR3 DNA reads TGTGCCAGCAGCTTGGTGGCCTACGCAGATACGCAGTATTTT.

The chain carries TRBV6-1 and TRBJ2-3; TRBD2 matches at 12 bases. The germline gives CDR1 MNHNS, CDR2 SASEGT. The trim removed 7 bases at V and 4 bases at J, leaving 6 bases unmatched. The CDR3 consists of 15 residues. Here the CDR3 DNA reads TGTGCCAGCATGCCCCCTAGCGGGAGGGCAGATACGCAGTATTTT. This codes for CASMPPSGRADTQYF.

Of note for this clone: This sequence may be a read error, since a much larger clone differs from it by one base. The sample contains more than one DNA sequence encoding this CDR3. The chain links TRBV7-9 to TRBJ2-7; weak D call: TRBD1 (6 bases). From germline, CDR1 is SEHNR and CDR2 FQNEAQ (reference sequence). Trimming left V 4 bases short and J 4 bases short, with 8 bases between. The CDR3 is 12 amino acids. The CDR3 DNA follows: TGTGCCAGCAGCTCTGGACAGTACGAGCAGTACTTC. Encoded protein: CASSSGQYEQYF.

The chain is built from TRBV10-2 and TRBJ2-2, with 10 bases that match TRBD1. The junction had 9 bases not matched to a gene; V was cut back by 8 bases and J by 9 bases. Per the germline V gene, CDR1 is WSHSY and CDR2 is SAAADI. The CDR3 extends over 14 amino acids. The CDR3 coding sequence is TGCGCCAGCGTTGGGGACAGGGGCCTCCGGGAGCTGTTTTTT. This encodes CASVGDRGLRELFF.

The rearrangement links TRBV28 to TRBJ2-5; D is ambiguous. Trimming left V 1 base short and J 1 base short, with 10 bases between. This CDR3 has 15 residues. Germline CDR1 reads MDHEN; CDR2 reads SYDVKM. The CDR3 DNA reads TGTGCCAGCAGTTTATTGGGGAACAGCCAAGAGACCCAGTACTTC. Translation: CASSLLGNSQETQYF.

The chain has TRBV4-1 and TRBJ1-5; D may be TRBD1 (6 bases). This CDR3 is built from 17 residues. Germline CDR1 is MGHRA and CDR2 is YSYEKL. The germline V and J ends were trimmed by 1 base and 0 bases, with 13 bases remaining between them. The CDR3 DNA follows: TGCGCCAGCAGCCAAGGATTACAGGGCCCTAGCAATCAGCCCCAGCATTTT. It encodes CASSQGLQGPSNQPQHF.

The V call is TRBV4-3, the J call TRBJ2-3; D may be TRBD2 (7 bases). The CDR3 is 17 residues long. V was cut by 1 base and J by 0 bases, with 14 bases left in between. Germline CDR1 LGHNA, CDR2 YSLEER. The CDR3 sequence: CASSQAAGATSTDTQYF. CDR3 DNA: TGCGCCAGCAGCCAAGCCGCGGGGGCTACTAGCACAGATACGCAGTATTTT.

J is TRBJ1-1 and V is TRBV6-1; D gene ambiguous. CDR3 length: 14 residues. The V and J ends lost 5 bases and 2 bases respectively, with 12 bases between them. Germline CDR1 reads MNHNS; CDR2 reads SASEGT. The CDR3 loop reads CASSRPPVNTEAFF. CDR3 nucleotides: TGTGCCAGCAGTCGGCCCCCAGTTAACACTGAAGCTTTCTTT.

The V gene is TRBV9, the J gene TRBJ2-3; a possible D gene is TRBD1 (5 bases). CDR1 SGDLS and CDR2 YYNGEE come from the germline V gene. The V and J ends lost 0 bases and 4 bases respectively, with 12 bases between them. This CDR3 has 15 amino acids. CDR3 residues: CASSVVQGLSDTQYF. The CDR3 bases are TGTGCCAGCAGCGTAGTGCAGGGATTGTCAGATACGCAGTATTTT.

The chain combines TRBV6-1 with TRBJ1-2; 7 nucleotides line up with TRBD1. The CDR3 has 15 amino acids. The V gene end was trimmed by 5 bases and the J gene end by 7 bases; junction bases not matched to a gene: 13. CDR1 MNHNS and CDR2 SASEGT come from the germline V gene. The CDR3 loop reads CASSLTGTWTFGYTF. The CDR3 DNA follows: TGTGCCAGCAGTTTGACAGGGACCTGGACCTTTGGCTACACCTTC.